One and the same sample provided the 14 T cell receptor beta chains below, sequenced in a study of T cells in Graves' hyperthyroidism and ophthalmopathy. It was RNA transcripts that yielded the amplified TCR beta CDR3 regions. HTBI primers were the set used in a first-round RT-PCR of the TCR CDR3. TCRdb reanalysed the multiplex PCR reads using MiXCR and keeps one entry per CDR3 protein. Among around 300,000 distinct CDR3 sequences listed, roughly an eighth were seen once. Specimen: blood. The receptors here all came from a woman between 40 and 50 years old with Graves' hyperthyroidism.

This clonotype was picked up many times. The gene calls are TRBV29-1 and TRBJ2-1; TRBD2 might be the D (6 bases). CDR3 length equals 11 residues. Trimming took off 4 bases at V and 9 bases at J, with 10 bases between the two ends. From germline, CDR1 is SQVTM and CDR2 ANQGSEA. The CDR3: CSVGSRGEQFF. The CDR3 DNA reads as TGCAGCGTTGGGTCGCGGGGTGAGCAGTTCTTC.

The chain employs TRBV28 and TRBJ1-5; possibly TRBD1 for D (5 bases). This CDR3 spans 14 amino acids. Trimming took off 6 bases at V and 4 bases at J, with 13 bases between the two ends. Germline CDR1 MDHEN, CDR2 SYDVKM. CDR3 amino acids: CASRWDGVNQPQHF. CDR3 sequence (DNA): TGTGCCAGCAGGTGGGACGGGGTAAATCAGCCCCAGCATTTT.

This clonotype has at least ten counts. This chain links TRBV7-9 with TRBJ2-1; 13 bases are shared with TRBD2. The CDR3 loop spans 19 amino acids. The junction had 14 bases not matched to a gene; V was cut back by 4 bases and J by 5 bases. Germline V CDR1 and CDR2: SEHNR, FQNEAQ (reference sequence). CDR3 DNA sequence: TGTGCCAGCAGCTCCTCCCGGTACCATGGACTAGCGGGAGACAATGAGCAGTTCTTC. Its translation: CASSSSRYHGLAGDNEQFF. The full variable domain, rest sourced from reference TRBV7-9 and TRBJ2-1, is DTGVSQNPRHKITKRGQNVTFRCDPISEHNRLYWYRQTLGQGPEFLTYFQNEAQLEKSRLLSDRFSAERPKGSFSTLEIQRTEQGDSAMYLCASSSSRYHGLAGDNEQFFGPGTRLTVL.

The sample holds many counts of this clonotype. CDR3: CASSADRRNYGYTF. DNA for the CDR3: TGTGCCAGCAGCGCCGACAGAAGGAACTATGGCTACACCTTC. The chain has TRBV7-2 and TRBJ1-2; a possible D gene is TRBD1 (5 bases). Trimming removed 5 bases at V and 2 bases at J, with 12 bases between. Germline loops: CDR1 SGHTA, CDR2 FQGNSA. There are 14 residues in the CDR3.

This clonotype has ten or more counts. CDR3 DNA: TGCAGTGCCCCGGGCGGGAATGAAAAACTGTTTTTT. Residues: CSAPGGNEKLFF. The chain couples TRBV20-1 to TRBJ1-4; D is uncertain. In germline, CDR1 is DFQATT, CDR2 SNEGSKA (reference sequence). The CDR3 runs 12 residues. Trimming shortened V by 6 bases and J by 5 bases, and 10 bases separated the two germline ends.

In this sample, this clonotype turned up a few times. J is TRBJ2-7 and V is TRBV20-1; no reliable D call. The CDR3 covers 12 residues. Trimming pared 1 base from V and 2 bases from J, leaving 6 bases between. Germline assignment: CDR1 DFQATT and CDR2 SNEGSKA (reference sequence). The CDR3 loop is CSARGTTYEQYF. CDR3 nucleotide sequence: TGCAGTGCTAGAGGCACTACCTACGAGCAGTACTTC.

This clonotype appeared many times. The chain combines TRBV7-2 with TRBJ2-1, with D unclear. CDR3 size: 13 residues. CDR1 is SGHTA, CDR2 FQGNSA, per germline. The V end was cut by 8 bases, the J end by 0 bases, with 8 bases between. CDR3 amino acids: CASGSGSYNEQFF. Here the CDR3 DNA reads TGTGCCAGCGGGTCGGGCTCCTACAATGAGCAGTTCTTC. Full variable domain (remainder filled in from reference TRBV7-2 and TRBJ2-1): GAGVSQSPSNKVTEKGKDVELRCDPISGHTALYWYRQSLGQGLEFLIYFQGNSAPDKSGLPSDRFSAERTGGSVSTLTIQRTQQEDSAVYLCASGSGSYNEQFFGPGTRLTVL.

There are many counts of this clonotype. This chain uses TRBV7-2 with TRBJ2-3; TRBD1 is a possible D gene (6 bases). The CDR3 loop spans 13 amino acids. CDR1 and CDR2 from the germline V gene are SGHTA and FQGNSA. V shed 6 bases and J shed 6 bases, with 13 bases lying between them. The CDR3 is CASRRQQGDTQYF. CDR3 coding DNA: TGTGCCAGCAGAAGACAGCAGGGGGATACGCAGTATTTT.

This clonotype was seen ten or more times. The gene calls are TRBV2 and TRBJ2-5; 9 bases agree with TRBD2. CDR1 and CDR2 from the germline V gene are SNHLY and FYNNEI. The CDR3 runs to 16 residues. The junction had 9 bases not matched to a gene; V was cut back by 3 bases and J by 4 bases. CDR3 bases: TGTGCCAGCAGTGAGGGCTTTAGCGGGAGCGGAGAGACCCAGTACTTC. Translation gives CASSEGFSGSGETQYF. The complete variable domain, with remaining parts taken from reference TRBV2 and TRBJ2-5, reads EPEVTQTPSHQVTQMGQEVILRCVPISNHLYFYWYRQILGQKVEFLVSFYNNEISEKSEIFDDQFSVERPDGSNFTLKIRSTKLEDSAMYFCASSEGFSGSGETQYFGPGTRLLVL.

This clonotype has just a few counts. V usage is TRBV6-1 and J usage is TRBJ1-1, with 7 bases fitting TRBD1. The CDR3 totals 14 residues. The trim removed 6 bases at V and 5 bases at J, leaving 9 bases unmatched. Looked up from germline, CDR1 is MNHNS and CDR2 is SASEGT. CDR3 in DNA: TGTGCCAGCAGCTCCTCAGGGGGGAGAACTGAAGCTTTCTTT. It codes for CASSSSGGRTEAFF.

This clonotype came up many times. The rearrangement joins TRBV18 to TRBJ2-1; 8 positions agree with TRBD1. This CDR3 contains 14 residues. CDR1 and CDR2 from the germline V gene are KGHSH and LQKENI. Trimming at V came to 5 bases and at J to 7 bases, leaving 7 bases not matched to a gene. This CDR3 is CASSSRDRRNEQFF. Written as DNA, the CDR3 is TGTGCCAGCTCATCCCGGGACAGGAGGAATGAGCAGTTCTTC.

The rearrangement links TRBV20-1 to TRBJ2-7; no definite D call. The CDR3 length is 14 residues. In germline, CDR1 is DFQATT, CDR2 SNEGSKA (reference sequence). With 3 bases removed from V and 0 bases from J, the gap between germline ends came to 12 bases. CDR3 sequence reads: CSASWMRSSYEQYF. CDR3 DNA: TGCAGTGCTAGCTGGATGCGGAGCTCCTACGAGCAGTACTTC.

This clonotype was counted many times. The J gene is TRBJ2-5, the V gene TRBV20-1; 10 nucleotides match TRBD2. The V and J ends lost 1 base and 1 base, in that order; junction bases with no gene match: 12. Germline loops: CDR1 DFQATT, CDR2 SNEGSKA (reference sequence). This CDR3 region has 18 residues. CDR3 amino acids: CSARGGGLAGDFQETQYF. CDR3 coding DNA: TGCAGTGCTAGAGGAGGGGGGCTAGCGGGAGATTTCCAAGAGACCCAGTACTTC.

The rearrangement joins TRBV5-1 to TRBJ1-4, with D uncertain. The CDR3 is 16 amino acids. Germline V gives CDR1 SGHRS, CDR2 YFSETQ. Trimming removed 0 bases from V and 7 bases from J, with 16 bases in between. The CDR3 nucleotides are TGCGCCAGCAGCTTGGATGGGCCGCTCCGGGGTGAAAAACTGTTTTTT. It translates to CASSLDGPLRGEKLFF.